This record concerns one T cell receptor (beta chain) sequence. Its cognate antigen is unknown. PCR used 60 Vbeta primers and 13 Jbeta primers. Using immunoSEQ multiplex PCR, the repertoire was profiled, and TCRdb retains in-frame clones only, with some absent. Of 150,000 to 200,000 clones listed, 75% are singletons. This entry comes from a study of cytomegalovirus exposure and HLA in healthy donors. With V trimmed by 3 bases and J by 0 bases, 5 bases remained unmatched. The CDR3 has 16 amino acids. The germline gives CDR1 SGHNT, CDR2 YENEEA. Broader study findings: A classifier reportedly called cytomegalovirus status with high sensitivity and specificity.

The sample consisted of PBMCs. The chain has TRBV11-3 and TRBJ1-3, with 7 bases fitting TRBD1. This TCR was sampled from a woman between 45 and 60 years old in good health and CMV-seropositive. DNA for the CDR3: TGTGCCAGCAGCTTCGACGGGACAGACTCTGGAAACACCATATATTTT. Its translation: CASSFDGTDSGNTIYF.